These 22 T cell receptor beta chains were all obtained from the same sample, sequenced in a study of blood T cell repertoires in COVID-19 (TCRdb year 2020). Library creation used the immunoSEQ multiplex PCR assay. TCRdb provides this immuneACCESS table in a form limited to in-frame rearrangements. Some clones are lacking; in checked studies, under half of them reflect an unresolved V gene, and why the rest are absent is not known. This sample is represented by over 250,000 clones; around 92% of them were singletons. The ten largest account for 1.9% of the sample. The sample taken for sequencing was PBMCs or T cells enriched from blood (not recorded which). The receptor set was obtained from a woman aged 60-70 years who had recovered from COVID-19.

The chain combines TRBV24-1 with TRBJ1-2; 7 nucleotides agree with TRBD1. CDR3 length: 16 amino acids. Germline V gene data show CDR1 as KGHDR and CDR2 as SFDVKD. V lost 9 bases to trimming and J lost 0 bases; unmatched junction nucleotides: 12. CDR3: CATAPGGDSSNYGYTF. Written as DNA, the CDR3 is TGTGCCACCGCCCCAGGAGGGGACAGCTCTAACTATGGCTACACCTTC.

With regard to this clone: Germline and junction disagree at one end, which may indicate a read error. The CDR3 nucleotides are TGTGCTAGCAGCTTAGAGGAGGGTTCACCCCTCCACTTT. Its protein is CASSLEEGSPLHF. This chain links TRBV7-7 with TRBJ1-6; D gene unclear. Germline V gene data show CDR1 as SSHAT and CDR2 as FNYEAQ (reference sequence). The CDR3 sequence is 13 residues long.

This clone was seen a few times. V gene TRBV9 combines with J gene TRBJ1-5; D is unclear. V was clipped by 3 bases and J by 0 bases, with 13 bases between them. CDR1 is SGDLS, CDR2 YYNGEE, per germline. The CDR3 is 16 amino acids. The CDR3: CASSENSGYSNQPQHF. CDR3 coding DNA: TGTGCCAGCAGCGAGAACAGCGGTTATAGCAATCAGCCCCAGCATTTT.

The chain links TRBV10-2 to TRBJ2-7, with TRBD1 matching over 8 bases. Germline V CDR1 and CDR2: WSHSY, SAAADI. Trimming took 6 bases from V and 1 from J; bases not matched to a gene: 2. The CDR3 totals 13 residues. CDR3 region: CASRDRASYEQYF. Here the CDR3 DNA reads TGCGCCAGCAGGGACAGGGCGTCCTACGAGCAGTACTTC.

The rearrangement links TRBV11-3 to TRBJ1-1; no definite D call. The CDR3 length is 13 residues. The germline V gene has CDR1 SGHNT and CDR2 YENEEA. Trimming pared 5 bases from V and 3 bases from J, leaving 10 bases between. In DNA, the CDR3 is TGTGCCAGCAGCCGATCGGAGGACACTGAAGCTTTCTTT. Protein sequence: CASSRSEDTEAFF.

This rearrangement joins TRBV7-6 to TRBJ2-7; 7 positions match TRBD1. CDR1 SGHVS and CDR2 FNYEAQ come from the germline V gene. With V trimmed by 2 bases and J by 0 bases, 4 bases remained unmatched. The CDR3 consists of 15 residues. CDR3 sequence reads: CASSLLTGTSYEQYF. The CDR3, as DNA: TGTGCCAGCAGCTTATTGACAGGGACCTCCTACGAGCAGTACTTC. The full variable domain, with the rest looked up from reference TRBV7-6 and TRBJ2-7, is GAGVSQSPRYKVTKRGQDVALRCDPISGHVSLYWYRQALGQGPEFLTYFNYEAQQDKSGLPNDRFSAERPEGSISTLTIQRTEQRDSAMYRCASSLLTGTSYEQYFGPGTRLTVT.

In this sample, this clone turned up once. V is TRBV28 and J is TRBJ2-3; TRBD2 matches 7 bases. CDR1 MDHEN and CDR2 SYDVKM come from the germline V gene. Trimming at V came to 3 bases and at J to 3 bases, leaving 3 bases not matched to a gene. The CDR3 has 14 residues. The CDR3 coding sequence is TGTGCCAGCAGTTTCGGCGGGAGTACAGATACGCAGTATTTT. It specifies CASSFGGSTDTQYF. The complete variable domain, with remaining parts taken from reference TRBV28 and TRBJ2-3, reads DVKVTQSSRYLVKRTGEKVFLECVQDMDHENMFWYRQDPGLGLRLIYFSYDVKMKEKGDIPEGYSVSREKKERFSLILESASTNQTSMYLCASSFGGSTDTQYFGPGTRLTVL.

This rearrangement joins TRBV7-8 to TRBJ1-2, with 11 positions matching TRBD1. CDR1 is SGHVS, CDR2 FQNEAQ, per germline. The CDR3 length is 15 residues. J gave up 5 bases and V 0 bases, and 2 bases lay outside the gene matches. This chain's CDR3 is CASSLARDRGYGYTF. As DNA, the CDR3 is TGTGCCAGCAGCTTAGCGCGGGACAGGGGGTATGGCTACACCTTC.

This clone was observed a handful of times. The chain uses TRBV24-1 and TRBJ2-7; the match to TRBD2 covers 7 bases. This CDR3 comprises 12 residues. The germline V gene encodes CDR1 KGHDR and CDR2 SFDVKD. V lost 12 bases, J lost 2 bases, and 6 bases stayed unmatched. For the CDR3, the DNA is TGTGCCCCAGCGGGATATCCCTACGAGCAGTACTTC. Translation gives CAPAGYPYEQYF.

The count of this clone is one. The V call is TRBV11-3, the J call TRBJ2-3; D is possibly TRBD2 (6 bases). CDR1 SGHNT and CDR2 YENEEA come from the germline V gene. Trimming took 5 bases from V and 2 from J, leaving 8 bases between them. The CDR3 consists of 13 residues. DNA of the CDR3: TGTGCCAGCAGCCCGGGGGTCACAGATACGCAGTATTTT. This translates into CASSPGVTDTQYF. Together with reference TRBV11-3 and TRBJ2-3, the CDR3 gives the full variable domain: EAGVVQSPRYKIIEKKQPVAFWCNPISGHNTLYWYLQNLGQGPELLIRYENEEAVDDSQLPKDRFSAERLKGVDSTLKIQPAELGDSAVYLCASSPGVTDTQYFGPGTRLTVL.

The V call is TRBV19, the J call TRBJ2-3; 8 bases align to TRBD1. Germline V lookup: CDR1 LNHDA, CDR2 SQIVND (reference sequence). The V segment lost 9 bases and the J segment 2 bases; nucleotides outside the gene matches: 7. This CDR3 is built from 14 residues. CDR3 protein: CASRGQGNTDTQYF. The CDR3 DNA reads as TGTGCCAGCAGGGGGCAGGGGAACACAGATACGCAGTATTTT. The variable domain in full, completed from reference TRBV19 and TRBJ2-3, reads DGGITQSPKYLFRKEGQNVTLSCEQNLNHDAMYWYRQDPGQGLRLIYYSQIVNDFQKGDIAEGYSVSREKKESFPLTVTSAQKNPTAFYLCASRGQGNTDTQYFGPGTRLTVL.

The chain joins TRBV28 to TRBJ1-1; 9 bases align to TRBD1. Losses at the gene ends were 9 bases for V and 1 base for J; bases not matched to a gene: 6. The CDR3 length is 14 residues. Germline V gene sequence: CDR1 MDHEN, CDR2 SYDVKM. The DNA for the CDR3 is TGTGCCAGTGGACAGGGGTCGTGGAACACTGAAGCTTTCTTT. The encoded protein is CASGQGSWNTEAFF.

This clone was seen just once. The chain links TRBV15 to TRBJ2-1; 10 nucleotides match TRBD2. Germline CDR1 is LNHNV and CDR2 is YYDKDF (reference sequence). The CDR3 totals 16 residues. The trim removed 3 bases at V and 7 bases at J, leaving 9 bases unmatched. DNA for the CDR3: TGTGCCACCAGCAGGTTTATCGGACTAGCGGTGAATGAGCAGTTCTTC. Amino acids: CATSRFIGLAVNEQFF. Looking up the rest from reference TRBV15 and TRBJ2-1 gives the full variable domain: DAMVIQNPRYQVTQFGKPVTLSCSQTLNHNVMYWYQQKSSQAPKLLFHYYDKDFNNEADTPDNFQSRRPNTSFCFLDIRSPGLGDTAMYLCATSRFIGLAVNEQFFGPGTRLTVL.

V is TRBV5-6 and J is TRBJ2-7; D gene uncertain. V shed 3 bases and J shed 0 bases, with 7 bases lying between them. This CDR3 is 13 amino acids long. The germline CDR1 and CDR2 sequences are SGHDT and YYEEEE. The CDR3 nucleotides are TGTGCCAGCAGCTCTACCTTCTCCTACGAGCAGTACTTC. Protein: CASSSTFSYEQYF.

The chain carries TRBV6-2 or TRBV6-3 and TRBJ2-3; TRBD2 matches 10 bases. Trimming at V came to 5 bases and at J to 7 bases, leaving 6 bases not matched to a gene. From germline, CDR1 is MNHEY and CDR2 SVGEGT. The CDR3 is 14 amino acids. As DNA, the CDR3 is TGTGCCAGCAGTCAAAGCGGGGGGGCTTATACGCAGTATTTT. This codes for CASSQSGGAYTQYF.

This clone showed up just once. The chain joins TRBV27 to TRBJ1-4; D is undetermined. Germline-derived CDR1 and CDR2 are MNHEY and SMNVEV (reference sequence). The CDR3 consists of 15 residues. V gave up 4 bases and J gave up 8 bases, with 17 bases separating them. The CDR3 DNA reads TGTGCCAGCAGTTCTCCCGAGGCGGGGAACGAAAAACTGTTTTTT. As protein: CASSSPEAGNEKLFF. Full variable domain (missing parts from reference TRBV27 and TRBJ1-4): EAQVTQNPRYLITVTGKKLTVTCSQNMNHEYMSWYRQDPGLGLRQIYYSMNVEVTDKGDVPEGYKVSRKEKRNFPLILESPSPNQTSLYFCASSSPEAGNEKLFFGSGTQLSVL.

The rearrangement joins TRBV6-1 to TRBJ1-3; D remains ambiguous. Trimming cost V 2 bases and J 4 bases, with 15 bases left between them. Per the germline V gene, CDR1 is MNHNS and CDR2 is SASEGT. There are 16 residues in the CDR3. CDR3 bases: TGTGCCAGCAGTGAATGGGCCGGGGAGCGAGGAAACACCATATATTTT. This codes for CASSEWAGERGNTIYF.

CDR3 residues: CAISESGQGIGYTF. CDR3 sequence (DNA): TGTGCCATCAGTGAGTCGGGACAGGGAATCGGCTACACCTTC. The V call is TRBV10-3, the J call TRBJ1-2, with 9 nucleotides matching TRBD1. V lost 0 bases to trimming and J lost 8 bases; unmatched junction nucleotides: 4. This CDR3 has 14 residues. The germline V gene encodes CDR1 ENHRY and CDR2 SYGVKD.

J is TRBJ2-5 and V is TRBV5-1; 8 bases map to TRBD2. After removal of 2 bases from V and 5 bases from J, the junction contained 11 bases not matched to a gene. From germline, CDR1 is SGHRS and CDR2 YFSETQ. The CDR3 spans 16 residues. CDR3 sequence: CASSFLGTSGGETQYF. CDR3 nucleotides: TGCGCCAGCAGCTTCCTCGGAACTAGCGGTGGGGAGACCCAGTACTTC.

This clone was observed a single time. The chain couples TRBV30 to TRBJ2-3; 11 positions agree with TRBD2. CDR3 length: 14 residues. Germline-derived CDR1 and CDR2 are GTSNPN and SVGIG (reference sequence). With 3 bases clipped from V and 6 bases from J, the junction kept 5 bases outside the gene matches. The CDR3 bases are TGTGCCTGGAGGTTAGCGGGAGGGCGCGATACGCAGTATTTT. Amino acid sequence: CAWRLAGGRDTQYF.

The chain joins TRBV20-1 to TRBJ2-7; D perhaps matches TRBD1 (6 bases). Trimming took 5 bases from V and 3 from J, leaving 8 bases between them. Germline V CDR1 and CDR2: DFQATT, SNEGSKA (reference sequence). The CDR3 is 11 amino acids. CDR3 in DNA: TGCAGTGCTTGGGACATCTACGAGCAGTACTTC. It specifies CSAWDIYEQYF.

The rearrangement uses TRBV12-3 or TRBV12-4 and TRBJ2-1; D is undetermined. The ends were cut back, 8 bases at V and 1 base at J, with 9 bases in the middle. The CDR3 is made up of 13 amino acids. The CDR3 here is CASCGGSYNEQFF. CDR3 DNA: TGTGCCAGCTGCGGCGGATCCTACAATGAGCAGTTCTTC.